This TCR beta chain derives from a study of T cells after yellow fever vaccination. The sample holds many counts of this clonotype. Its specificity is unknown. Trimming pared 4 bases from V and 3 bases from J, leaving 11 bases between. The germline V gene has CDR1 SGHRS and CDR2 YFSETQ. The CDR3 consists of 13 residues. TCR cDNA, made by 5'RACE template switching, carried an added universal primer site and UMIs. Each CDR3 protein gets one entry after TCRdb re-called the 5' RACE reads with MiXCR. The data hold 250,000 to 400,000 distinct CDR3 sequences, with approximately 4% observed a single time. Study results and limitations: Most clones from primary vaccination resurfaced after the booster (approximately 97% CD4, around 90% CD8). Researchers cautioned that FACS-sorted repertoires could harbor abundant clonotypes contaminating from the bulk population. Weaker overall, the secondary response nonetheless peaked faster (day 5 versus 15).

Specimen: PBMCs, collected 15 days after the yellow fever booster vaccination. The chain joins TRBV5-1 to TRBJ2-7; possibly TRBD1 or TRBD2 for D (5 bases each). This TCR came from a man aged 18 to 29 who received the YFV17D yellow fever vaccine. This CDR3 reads CASSGDLGYEQYF. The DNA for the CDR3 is TGCGCCAGCAGCGGGGACCTGGGCTACGAGCAGTACTTC.